The rows below give T cell receptor beta chains drawn from one sample of a study of response to subunit inactivated influenza vaccine. TCRdb processed the RT-PCR reads anew with MiXCR; each CDR3 protein has one entry. The table lists roughly 700,000 distinct CDR3 sequences, 15% to 19% of them singletons. Sample: PBMCs from blood, taken 11 to 12 days after vaccination. All receptors come from a man aged 45 to 65 who received an inactivated influenza vaccine. The CDR3 runs from the conserved cysteine through the conserved F or W. D genes are given only for firm matches. The listing skips clone size in some rows; elsewhere it reads once, few, many or a size class.

J gene,D gene,clone size,V gene,CDR3 protein,CDR3 DNA
TRBJ2-1,.,few,TRBV4-2,CASTQGRGPDNEQFF,TGTGCCAGCACCCAGGGGCGGGGGCCCGACAATGAGCAGTTCTTC
TRBJ2-3,.,.,TRBV5-1,CASSPVQDSTDTQYF,TGCGCCAGCAGCCCCGTACAGGATAGCACAGATACGCAGTATTTT
TRBJ1-3,.,few,TRBV2,CASSAGTNSGNTIYF,TGTGCCAGCAGTGCCGGGACAAACTCTGGAAACACCATATATTTT
TRBJ2-7,TRBD2,.,TRBV7-9,CASSPPRGGYEQYF,TGTGCCAGCAGCCCCCCCCGGGGAGGGTACGAGCAGTACTTC
TRBJ2-4,TRBD2,many,TRBV4-2,CASSQEAGGVAKNIQYF,TGTGCCAGCAGCCAAGAGGCTGGGGGGGTAGCCAAAAACATTCAGTACTTC
TRBJ2-4,TRBD2,.,TRBV29-1,CSVAGLGNIQYF,TGCAGCGTTGCTGGACTAGGGAACATTCAGTACTTC
TRBJ2-7,.,few,TRBV12-3/TRBV12-4,CASSLHRDEQYF,TGTGCCAGCAGTTTGCACCGAGATGAGCAGTACTTC
TRBJ2-3,TRBD1,few,TRBV7-8,CASSLLNIGRRQGRRDTQYF,TGTGCCAGCAGCTTACTAAACATCGGCCGAAGACAGGGGCGCCGAGATACGCAGTATTTT
TRBJ1-1,TRBD1,few,TRBV5-1,CASRDTRQGVAEAFF,TGCGCCAGCAGAGATACCCGACAGGGGGTTGCTGAAGCTTTCTTT
TRBJ2-6,.,.,TRBV4-2,CASSTPGANVLTF,TGTGCCAGCAGCACACCTGGGGCCAACGTCCTGACTTTC
TRBJ2-1,.,few,TRBV5-1,CASSPPQPYNEQFF,TGCGCCAGCAGCCCCCCTCAACCCTACAATGAGCAGTTCTTC
TRBJ1-1,TRBD1,few,TRBV3-1,CASSQENRGSEAFF,TGTGCCAGCAGCCAAGAAAACAGGGGATCTGAAGCTTTCTTT
TRBJ2-5,TRBD1,many,TRBV5-1,CASRQGDQETQYF,TGCGCCAGCCGACAGGGGGACCAAGAGACCCAGTACTTC
TRBJ2-7,TRBD2,few,TRBV30,CAWAIQRGQTGLAGVEQYF,TGTGCCTGGGCAATCCAGCGGGGACAGACGGGACTAGCGGGAGTCGAGCAGTACTTC
TRBJ1-5,.,few,TRBV2,CASSGALYSNQPQHF,TGTGCCAGCAGTGGAGCGTTATATAGCAATCAGCCCCAGCATTTT
TRBJ2-7,.,.,TRBV5-1,CASRRTRETSYEQYF,TGCGCCAGCCGACGGACACGAGAGACTTCCTACGAGCAGTACTTC
TRBJ1-1,.,.,TRBV5-6,CASSLTAGANTEAFF,TGTGCCAGCAGCTTAACCGCGGGGGCGAACACTGAAGCTTTCTTT
TRBJ2-3,TRBD2,few,TRBV20-1,CSARDPREADTQYF,TGCAGTGCTAGAGACCCGCGGGAGGCAGATACGCAGTATTTT
TRBJ2-4,TRBD1,few,TRBV12-3/TRBV12-4,CASSRDRVEENIQYF,TGTGCCAGCAGCAGGGACAGGGTCGAGGAAAACATTCAGTACTTC
TRBJ2-7,TRBD1,few,TRBV5-1,CASSFSLDRPSYEQYF,TGCGCCAGCAGCTTCAGCCTGGACAGGCCATCCTACGAGCAGTACTTC
TRBJ2-7,TRBD2,.,TRBV6-2/TRBV6-3,CASSQGLGYEQYF,TGTGCCAGCAGCCAAGGACTAGGATACGAGCAGTACTTC
TRBJ1-2,.,.,TRBV5-6,CASSLRTAGGYTF,TGTGCCAGCAGCCTCCGGACGGCAGGAGGCTACACCTTC
TRBJ2-3,TRBD2,many,TRBV29-1,CSVARRGLAGGLWTQYF,TGCAGCGTTGCCAGAAGGGGACTAGCGGGGGGTTTGTGGACGCAGTATTTT
TRBJ1-2,.,.,TRBV20-1,CSGRNYGYTF,TGCAGCGGCCGGAACTATGGCTACACCTTC
TRBJ2-4,.,many,TRBV6-1,CATQGLLAKNIQYF,TGTGCCACCCAGGGTCTCCTAGCCAAAAACATTCAGTACTTC
TRBJ1-6,.,.,TRBV6-1,CASSGTTYNSPLHF,TGTGCCAGCAGTGGGACGACCTATAATTCACCCCTCCACTTT
TRBJ2-7,.,.,TRBV12-3/TRBV12-4,CASSPNTRSYEQYF,TGTGCCAGCAGTCCGAACACCCGCTCCTACGAGCAGTACTTC
TRBJ2-7,.,.,TRBV12-3/TRBV12-4,CASSLWGTYEQYF,TGTGCCAGCAGTTTATGGGGTACCTACGAGCAGTACTTC
TRBJ2-5,.,.,TRBV20-1,CSASIQRDAETQYF,TGCAGTGCTAGTATACAGCGAGACGCAGAGACCCAGTACTTC
TRBJ1-5,TRBD1,.,TRBV19,CASSIPGTGNQPQHF,TGTGCCAGTAGTATACCCGGGACAGGGAATCAGCCCCAGCATTTT
TRBJ2-3,.,few,TRBV12-3/TRBV12-4,CASSLAHRTDTQYF,TGTGCCAGCAGTTTAGCGCACCGCACAGATACGCAGTATTTT
TRBJ2-3,.,many,TRBV18,CASSPGSSYTQYF,TGTGCCAGCTCACCAGGGTCATCTTATACGCAGTATTTT
TRBJ2-3,.,.,TRBV12-3/TRBV12-4,CASMDDSHTDTQYF,TGTGCCAGCATGGACGATTCACACACAGATACGCAGTATTTT
TRBJ2-5,TRBD2,.,TRBV20-1,CSARPAGGLETQYF,TGCAGTGCTAGACCAGCGGGGGGGCTGGAGACCCAGTACTTC
TRBJ1-1,.,few,TRBV10-2,CASSESEQKAFF,TGCGCCAGCAGTGAGTCCGAGCAGAAAGCTTTCTTT
TRBJ2-5,.,few,TRBV6-2/TRBV6-3,CASSYSPRLGETQYF,TGTGCCAGCAGTTACTCGCCCAGACTGGGGGAGACCCAGTACTTC
TRBJ1-1,.,.,TRBV4-2,CASSQGDTNTEAFF,TGTGCCAGCAGCCAAGGGGACACCAACACTGAAGCTTTCTTT
TRBJ2-5,TRBD2,.,TRBV9,CASTYSGLAGETQYF,TGTGCCAGCACCTACTCGGGACTAGCGGGAGAGACCCAGTACTTC
TRBJ2-5,.,many,TRBV28,CASSLPHLETQYF,TGTGCCAGCAGTTTACCGCATTTGGAGACCCAGTACTTC
TRBJ2-1,TRBD2,.,TRBV7-3,CASSLGSGNYNEQFF,TGTGCCAGCAGCTTAGGGAGCGGGAATTACAATGAGCAGTTCTTC
TRBJ1-2,.,.,TRBV7-8,CASSLFASPYGYTF,TGTGCCAGCAGCCTTTTTGCTTCACCGTATGGCTACACCTTC
TRBJ2-5,.,few,TRBV4-1,CASSRLTDQETQYF,TGCGCCAGCAGCCGACTGACAGACCAAGAGACCCAGTACTTC
TRBJ1-2,TRBD1,.,TRBV9,CASSATPGQGRGYTF,TGTGCCAGCAGCGCAACCCCGGGACAGGGTCGAGGCTACACCTTC
TRBJ2-5,.,.,TRBV12-3/TRBV12-4,CASRQDFQETQYF,TGTGCCAGCAGACAGGACTTCCAAGAGACCCAGTACTTC
TRBJ2-5,.,.,TRBV10-3,CAISEWGGSSGTQYF,TGTGCCATCAGTGAGTGGGGCGGGTCCTCGGGGACCCAGTACTTC
TRBJ1-6,.,.,TRBV20-1,CSAPSGASDSPLHF,TGCAGTGCTCCATCAGGGGCGAGCGATTCACCCCTCCACTTT
TRBJ2-7,.,few,TRBV20-1,CSASRAPYEQYF,TGCAGTGCTTCCCGGGCCCCTTACGAGCAGTACTTC
TRBJ1-5,.,few,TRBV28,CASSLPDTYSNQPQHF,TGTGCCAGCAGTCTCCCCGACACTTATAGCAATCAGCCCCAGCATTTT
TRBJ2-5,.,.,TRBV2,CASKTDQETQYF,TGTGCCAGCAAGACAGACCAAGAGACCCAGTACTTC
TRBJ1-1,.,few,TRBV5-1,CASSLVAFATEAFF,TGCGCCAGCAGCTTGGTTGCGTTCGCTACTGAAGCTTTCTTT